Sequencing of this T cell receptor beta chain was carried out in a study of human T cells and chemical hapten exposure (dated by TCRdb to about 2021). Study-level background: For sensitization, 2% DPC in acetone was applied to a 2 cm by 2 cm area of upper inner arm skin. Patch tests used Finn chambers with 0.01% DPC on the upper back, scored after 6 days by International Contact Dermatitis Research Group standards. Roughly 30 alopecia patients provided blood for TCR sequencing at one to four time points (pre-sensitization, 2, 6 and 24 weeks). The mostly female patient cohort included alopecia areata with under or over 50% scalp involvement, alopecia totalis and alopecia universalis. Blood samples were taken from patients before sensitization (week 0) and at 2, 6 and about 24 weeks after DPC sensitization. The study tracked peripheral blood TCR repertoire changes in vivo during primary and secondary sensitization to the hapten diphenylcyclopropenone (DPC) in alopecia patients. Libraries were pooled for sequencing, and variation in per-sample TCR yields was attributed mainly to small differences in library volumes within the pool. Patients additionally received weekly therapeutic DPC doses to the scalp throughout the approximately 24-week study period.

Including the terminal cysteine and phenylalanine, the CDR3 comprises 14 residues. Of all the DNA, just the CDR3 is kept, 42 bases in frame from base 1. Reading the germline V gene (reference sequence) gives CDR1 GTSNPN and CDR2 SVGIG. V and J lose 3 bases and 4 bases, and a span of 15 bases separates them. Library preparation was by RACE. Sequencing relied on a NextSeq 500. Library preparation attached unique molecular identifiers to individual cDNA molecules for quantitative, reproducible TCR counting. From each blood RNA sample, both TCR alpha and TCR beta chains were sequenced. The original methods were these. Samples had a median of about 90,000 TCRs, with a range from roughly 23,224 to 750,000. V, J and CDR3 annotation of the TCR reads was performed with the Decombinator software suite. For PS versus PT1 abundance plots, all samples were subsampled to the same number of TCRs (28,000). Expanded TCRs were defined as absent before sensitization and observed at least eight times at the 2-week time point. Starting from the raw public reads, TCRdb applied fastp trimming at Q25, assembled clones with MiXCR and retained in-frame beta chains. A single entry per CDR3 protein holds the most common genes and DNA from its merged rows. Clone size and V and J calls follow TCRdb, not the original study. The sample table records about 100,000 distinct CDR3 sequences; 8% to 13% of these occur just once. The ten most abundant clones make up around 3.4% of the sample.

This sample's time point label indicates: patch test 1, 2 weeks after DPC sensitization. In light of the paper, this sample's treatment or condition label describes: therapeutic diphenylcyclopropenone sensitization with weekly scalp DPC. At every patch-test visit, the blood draw took place before the patch test was put on. To be eligible, patients had to be aged 18 to 70, diagnosed with alopecia and judged suitable for DPC therapy, while pregnant patients were excluded. Total RNA was extracted from unfractionated whole blood collected in Tempus Blood RNA tubes. This clonotype appeared a few times. This receptor's antigen is unknown. Within one base of it there is no much larger clone, and no base qualities were kept. What the research found in general, with its limitations: DPC sensitization did not change how many TCRs were above 1 in 1000 frequency, and no evidence was found of alterations in global repertoire structure. Expanded TCRs formed significantly more large CDR3 similarity clusters than pre-sensitization or healthy control sets, consistent with antigen-driven responses. A positive correlation was found between the number of PT1 expanded TCRs and patch test score, with significance reached at thresholds 8, 16 and 32 but not 4. Because all patients had alopecia, a presumed autoimmune disease, the immune response of the patients might differ from that of healthy individuals. Repeated subsampling changed both the strength of the expansion versus patch-test correlation and the threshold at which the correlation became significant.

The receptor was isolated from a woman aged 40 to 49 with alopecia areata. Some clones in this sample may be carry-over from other donors' samples. The source was whole blood, collected in connection with sensitization to the hapten diphenylcyclopropenone (DPC). The rearrangement combines TRBV30 with TRBJ1-2; the D region possibly corresponds to TRBD1 (6 bases align). The DNA is TGTGCCTGGAGATTACGACAGGCGGGCTATGGCTACACCTTC. Translated, it gives CAWRLRQAGYGYTF.